This T cell receptor beta chain was captured in a study of blood T cells in healthy people across ages. This clonotype was seen only a few times. Next came a second PCR, run for about 7 to 12 cycles, which used a sample-barcoded 5' primer along with a J-beta primer mix. One entry per CDR3 protein results from TCRdb running MiXCR on the 5' RACE reads. This table holds nearly 800,000 distinct CDR3 sequences, about 56% found once. Germline CDR1 and CDR2: DFQATT and SNEGSKA (reference sequence). This CDR3 spans 13 amino acids. Trimming removed 1 base at V and 6 bases at J, with 13 bases between. This sequence joins TRBV20-1 and TRBJ2-7; D uncertain. This clonotype originated in a man aged 35-49 years in good health. Sequenced material: blood. CDR3 bases: TGCAGTGCTAGAGTGGGGAACCTCGGCGAGCAGTACTTC. Encoded protein: CSARVGNLGEQYF.